A selection of T cell receptor beta chains follows, all from one sample in a study of cytotoxic CD8 clonotypes in ibrutinib-treated CLL. Assay used: immunoSEQ multiplex PCR; TCRdb lists only in-frame clones, some missing. Here the sample spans 53,000 or so clones, roughly 54% being singletons. Sequences were derived from PBMCs, sampled at disease progression, from a patient treated with ibrutinib. These receptors came from a human donor with chronic lymphocytic leukemia. The CDR3 runs from the conserved cysteine through the conserved F or W. D genes are given only for firm matches. Where a row states a size, it is once, few, many or the class of an expanded clone; other rows omit it.

clone_size j_call v_call d_call cdr3_aa cdr3_nt
few TRBJ1-5 TRBV6-5 . CASRRYGSEGQPQHF TGTGCCAGCAGACGTTACGGGAGTGAGGGACAGCCCCAGCATTTT
. TRBJ1-2 TRBV14 TRBD1 CASSQIPGTGSRGYTF TGTGCCAGCAGCCAAATCCCCGGGACAGGGAGTCGAGGCTACACCTTC
. TRBJ1-2 TRBV28 . CASIPDIYDYGYTF TGTGCCAGCATCCCGGACATCTACGACTATGGCTACACCTTC
few TRBJ1-1 TRBV11-2 . CASSSDTRRSEAFF TGTGCCAGCAGCTCGGACACCCGAAGGTCTGAAGCTTTCTTT
. TRBJ2-3 TRBV30 . CAWSVYDTQYF TGTGCCTGGAGTGTCTATGATACGCAGTATTTT
once TRBJ2-3 TRBV7-6 . CASSLISTDTQYF TGTGCCAGCAGTCTAATTAGCACAGATACGCAGTATTTT
few TRBJ2-6 TRBV5-5 TRBD2 CASSLRTSGESGANVLTF TGTGCCAGCAGCTTAAGGACTAGCGGGGAATCTGGGGCCAACGTCCTGACTTTC
few TRBJ1-2 TRBV5-1 . CASSFEAGYGYTF TGCGCCAGCAGCTTTGAGGCGGGGTATGGCTACACCTTC
few TRBJ1-1 TRBV4-1 . CASSHGRVINTEAFF TGCGCCAGCAGCCATGGTAGGGTGATCAACACTGAAGCTTTCTTT
. TRBJ2-5 TRBV7-8 . CASVSTTMETQYF TGTGCCAGCGTTTCGACTACGATGGAGACCCAGTACTTC
few TRBJ1-2 TRBV6-1 . CASMDWGYGYTF TGTGCCAGCATGGACTGGGGGTATGGCTACACCTTC
. TRBJ2-3 TRBV9 . CASSVAPTTTDTQYF TGTGCCAGCAGCGTGGCTCCGACTACCACAGATACGCAGTATTTT
. TRBJ2-5 TRBV6-6 . CASSLGRETQYF TGTGCCAGCAGTTTGGGGAGAGAGACCCAGTACTTC
. TRBJ2-1 TRBV6-1 . CASSEADVNNEQFF TGTGCCAGCAGTGAAGCGGACGTAAACAATGAGCAGTTCTTC
. TRBJ2-5 TRBV25-1 TRBD2 CASSGLAGGPETQYF TGTGCCAGCAGTGGCCTAGCGGGAGGGCCGGAGACCCAGTACTTC
few TRBJ1-2 TRBV29-1 . CSWGGVRGYTF TGCAGCTGGGGAGGGGTTCGTGGCTACACCTTC
few TRBJ2-7 TRBV7-6 TRBD1 CASSSTGGSGEQYF TGTGCCAGCAGCTCAACAGGGGGGAGCGGCGAGCAGTACTTC
. TRBJ1-2 TRBV28 . CASSYKVTYGYTF TGTGCCAGCAGTTATAAGGTTACCTATGGCTACACCTTC
. TRBJ2-1 TRBV6-5 TRBD2 CASRTTYSGDNEQFF TGTGCCAGCAGGACTACGTATAGCGGGGACAATGAGCAGTTCTTC
few TRBJ1-5 TRBV6-1 . CASSEWRGRIGNQPQHF TGTGCCAGCAGTGAATGGCGGGGGCGCATAGGCAATCAGCCCCAGCATTTT
. TRBJ1-1 TRBV27 . CASSLWGNSLNTEAFF TGTGCCAGCAGTTTGTGGGGGAACAGCTTGAACACTGAAGCTTTCTTT
once TRBJ2-7 TRBV5-6 . CASSLDGAVRAYEQYF TGTGCCAGCAGCTTGGATGGGGCGGTAAGGGCCTACGAGCAGTACTTC
once TRBJ2-3 TRBV30 TRBD2 CAWSGGWEGVADTQYF TGTGCCTGGAGTGGAGGTTGGGAGGGAGTCGCAGATACGCAGTATTTT
. TRBJ2-7 TRBV5-5 . CASSLRVQGRAYEQYF TGTGCCAGCAGCTTGAGGGTGCAGGGGAGGGCCTACGAGCAGTACTTC
. TRBJ2-3 TRBV30 . CAWSLGSPDTQYF TGTGCCTGGAGTCTAGGCTCCCCAGATACGCAGTATTTT
few TRBJ2-3 TRBV2 TRBD1 CASSGQGATDTQYF TGTGCCAGCAGCGGACAGGGGGCGACAGATACGCAGTATTTT
. TRBJ2-2 TRBV10-3 TRBD2 CAIEREGHTGELFF TGTGCCATCGAGCGGGAGGGCCACACCGGGGAGCTGTTTTTT
. TRBJ2-1 TRBV6-1 . CASSGRGYNEQFF TGTGCCAGCAGTGGACGGGGCTACAATGAGCAGTTCTTC
. TRBJ1-2 TRBV4-2 . CASSQEGTGFYGYTF TGTGCCAGCAGCCAAGAGGGAACAGGGTTCTATGGCTACACCTTC
. TRBJ2-4 TRBV2 . CASSDPVLGGIQYF TGTGCCAGCAGTGACCCGGTACTTGGGGGTATTCAGTACTTC
. TRBJ2-2 TRBV9 . CASSVKQSGELFF TGTGCCAGCAGCGTAAAGCAATCCGGGGAGCTGTTTTTT
. TRBJ1-3 TRBV4-3 . CASSKATGNSLSGNTIYF TGCGCCAGCAGCAAGGCTACAGGGAACTCTCTATCTGGAAACACCATATATTTT
many TRBJ2-7 TRBV7-2 TRBD2 CASRTWTSGSWEQYF TGTGCCAGCAGGACATGGACTAGCGGGAGTTGGGAGCAGTACTTC
. TRBJ2-2 TRBV5-1 . CASSLSPGARSGELFF TGCGCCAGCAGCTTGAGTCCGGGGGCGCGTTCCGGGGAGCTGTTTTTT
. TRBJ2-5 TRBV19 TRBD1 CASRGTGGRETQYF TGTGCCAGTAGGGGGACAGGGGGCCGGGAGACCCAGTACTTC
once TRBJ2-1 TRBV7-3 . CATSKTLGDEQFF TGTGCCACCTCGAAAACGTTGGGAGATGAGCAGTTCTTC
. TRBJ2-3 TRBV4-1 . CASSQDPPYSTDTQYF TGCGCCAGCAGCCAAGATCCGCCGTATAGCACAGATACGCAGTATTTT
once TRBJ1-2 TRBV18 TRBD1 CASSPGGPGQGSSGYTF TGTGCCAGCTCACCCGGGGGACCGGGACAGGGGTCTAGTGGCTACACCTTC
. TRBJ1-1 TRBV7-9 . CASSPRTALNTEAFF TGTGCCAGCAGCCCCCGGACAGCCTTGAACACTGAAGCTTTCTTT
once TRBJ2-7 TRBV7-2 TRBD1 CASTPTGTGTYEQYF TGTGCCAGCACTCCCACTGGGACAGGGACCTACGAGCAGTACTTC